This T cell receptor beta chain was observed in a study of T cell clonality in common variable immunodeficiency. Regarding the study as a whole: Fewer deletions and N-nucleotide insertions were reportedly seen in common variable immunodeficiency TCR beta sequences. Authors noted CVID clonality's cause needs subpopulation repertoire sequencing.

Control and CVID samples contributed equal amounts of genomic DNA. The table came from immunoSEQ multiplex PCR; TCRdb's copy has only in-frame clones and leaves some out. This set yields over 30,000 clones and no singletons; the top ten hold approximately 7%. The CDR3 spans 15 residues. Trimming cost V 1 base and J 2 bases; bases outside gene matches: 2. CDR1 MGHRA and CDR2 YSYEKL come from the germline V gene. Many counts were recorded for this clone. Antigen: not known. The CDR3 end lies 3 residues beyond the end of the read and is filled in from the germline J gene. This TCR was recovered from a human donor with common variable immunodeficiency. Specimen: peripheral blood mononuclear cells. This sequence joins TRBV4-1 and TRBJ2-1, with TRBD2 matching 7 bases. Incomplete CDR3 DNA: TGCGCCAGCAGCCAAGGCGGGAGCCCCTACAATGAG. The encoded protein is CASSQGGSPYNE. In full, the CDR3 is CASSQGGSPYNEQFF.